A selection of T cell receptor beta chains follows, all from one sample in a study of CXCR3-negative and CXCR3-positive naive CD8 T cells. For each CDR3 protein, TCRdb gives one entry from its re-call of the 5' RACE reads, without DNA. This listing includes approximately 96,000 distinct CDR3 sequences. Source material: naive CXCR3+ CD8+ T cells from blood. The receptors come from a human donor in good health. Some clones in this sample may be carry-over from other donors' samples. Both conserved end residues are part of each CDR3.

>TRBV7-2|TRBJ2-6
CASSPGQGDSGANVLTF
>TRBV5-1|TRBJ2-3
CASSLPSGGPRYTDTQYF
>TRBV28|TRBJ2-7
CASSFLDAYEQYF
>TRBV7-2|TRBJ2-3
CASSLDEFSGAGPDTQYF
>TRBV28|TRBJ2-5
CASSLSAGYETQYF
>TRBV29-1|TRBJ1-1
CAAGGYTEAFF
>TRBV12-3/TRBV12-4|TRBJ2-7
CASSMGRNEQYF
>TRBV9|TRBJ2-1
CASSAGSGSVDEQFF
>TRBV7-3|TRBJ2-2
CASSNWDGANTGELFF
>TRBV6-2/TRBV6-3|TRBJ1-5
CASSHRTGLQPQHF
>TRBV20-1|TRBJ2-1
CSARGFIAGEVFDEQFF
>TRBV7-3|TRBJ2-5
CASSLWAGIQETQYF
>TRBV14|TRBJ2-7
CASSQERGPYEQYF
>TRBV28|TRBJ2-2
CASSFRGSKAGELFF
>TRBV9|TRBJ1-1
CASIPLQYTEAFF
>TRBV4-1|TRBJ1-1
CASSQNRGGTEAFF
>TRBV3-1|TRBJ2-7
CASSQAWGEGYEQYF
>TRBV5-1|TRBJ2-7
CASSLWDMLNEQYF
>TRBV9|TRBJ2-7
CASSALQESYEQYF
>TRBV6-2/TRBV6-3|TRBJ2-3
CASSMGDYSTDTQYF
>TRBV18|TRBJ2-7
CASSPPQGQSLYEQYF
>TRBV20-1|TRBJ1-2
CSALLKDGYTF
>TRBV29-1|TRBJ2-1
CSFPSAPYNEQFF
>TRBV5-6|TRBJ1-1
CASSEPGVRMNTEAFF
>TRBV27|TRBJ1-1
CASSPGQGITEAFF
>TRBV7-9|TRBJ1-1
CASSGRQGETEAFF
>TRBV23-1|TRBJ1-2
CASSLDRNNYGYTF
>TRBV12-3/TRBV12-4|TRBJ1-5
CASSPSNQPQHF
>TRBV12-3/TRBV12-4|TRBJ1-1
CASSLYEHLNTEAFF
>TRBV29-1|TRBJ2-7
CSVEREGSYEQYF
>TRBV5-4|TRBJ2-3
CASSLASGGALDTQYF
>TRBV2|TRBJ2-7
CASSEWGGGDEQYF
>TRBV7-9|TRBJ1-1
CASSPSKIEAFF
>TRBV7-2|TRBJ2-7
CASSLTLGPTYDEQYF
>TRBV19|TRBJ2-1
CASTNRDRVNEQFF
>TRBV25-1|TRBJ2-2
CASKAANTGELFF
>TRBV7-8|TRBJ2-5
CASSLDRPSGGASETQYF
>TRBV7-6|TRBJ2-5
CASSLGGGPQETQYF
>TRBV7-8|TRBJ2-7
CASSLQGTSAYEQYF
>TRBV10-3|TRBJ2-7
CAISGGEEGSPYEQYF
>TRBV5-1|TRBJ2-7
CASSLAPGLAGGATYEQYF
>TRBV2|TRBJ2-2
CASSPGTGIGELFF
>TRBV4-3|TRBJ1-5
CASSQLSGTGGQPQHF
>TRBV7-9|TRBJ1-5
CASSLGAGDRVNQPQHF
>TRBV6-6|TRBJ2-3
CASSYPIAGGPTDTQYF
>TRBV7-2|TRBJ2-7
CASSSRLAGQHWEYEQYF
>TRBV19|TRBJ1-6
CASSTRTARGSPLHF